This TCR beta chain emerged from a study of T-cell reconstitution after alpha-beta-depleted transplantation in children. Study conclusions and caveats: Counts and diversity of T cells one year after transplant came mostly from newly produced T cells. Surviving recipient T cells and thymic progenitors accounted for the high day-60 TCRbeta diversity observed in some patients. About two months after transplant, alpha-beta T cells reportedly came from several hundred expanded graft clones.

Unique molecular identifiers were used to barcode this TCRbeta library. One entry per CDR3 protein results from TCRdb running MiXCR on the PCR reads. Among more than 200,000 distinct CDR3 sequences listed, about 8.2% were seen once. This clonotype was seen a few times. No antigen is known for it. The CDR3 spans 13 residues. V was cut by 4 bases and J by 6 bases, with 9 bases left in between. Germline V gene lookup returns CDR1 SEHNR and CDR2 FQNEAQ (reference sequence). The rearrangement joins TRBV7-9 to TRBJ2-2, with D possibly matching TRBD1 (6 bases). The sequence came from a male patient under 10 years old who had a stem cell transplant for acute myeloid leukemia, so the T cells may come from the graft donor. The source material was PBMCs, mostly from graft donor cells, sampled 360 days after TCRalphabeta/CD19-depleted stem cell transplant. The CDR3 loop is CASSSQGPGELFF. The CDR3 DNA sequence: TGTGCCAGCAGCTCACAGGGTCCCGGGGAGCTGTTTTTT.